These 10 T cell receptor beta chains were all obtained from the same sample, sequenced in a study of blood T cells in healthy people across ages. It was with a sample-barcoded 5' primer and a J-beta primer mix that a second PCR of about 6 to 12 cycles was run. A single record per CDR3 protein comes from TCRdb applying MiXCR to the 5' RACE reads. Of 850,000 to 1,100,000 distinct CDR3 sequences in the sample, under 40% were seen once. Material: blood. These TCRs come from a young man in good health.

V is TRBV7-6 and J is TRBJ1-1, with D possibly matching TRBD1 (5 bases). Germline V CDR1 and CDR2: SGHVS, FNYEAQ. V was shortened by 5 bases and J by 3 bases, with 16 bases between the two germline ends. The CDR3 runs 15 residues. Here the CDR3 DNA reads TGTGCCAGCAGCCTAAAGATTAGGGGCGACACTGAAGCTTTCTTT. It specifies CASSLKIRGDTEAFF. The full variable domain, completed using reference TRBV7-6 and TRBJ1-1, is GAGVSQSPRYKVTKRGQDVALRCDPISGHVSLYWYRQALGQGPEFLTYFNYEAQQDKSGLPNDRFSAERPEGSISTLTIQRTEQRDSAMYRCASSLKIRGDTEAFFGQGTRLTVV.

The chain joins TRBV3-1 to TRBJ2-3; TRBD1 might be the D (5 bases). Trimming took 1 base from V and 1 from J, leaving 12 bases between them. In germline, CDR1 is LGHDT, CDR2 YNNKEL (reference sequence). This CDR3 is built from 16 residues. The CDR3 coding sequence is TGTGCCAGCAGCCAAGTGATAGGGGTAGGCACAGATACGCAGTATTTT. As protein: CASSQVIGVGTDTQYF.

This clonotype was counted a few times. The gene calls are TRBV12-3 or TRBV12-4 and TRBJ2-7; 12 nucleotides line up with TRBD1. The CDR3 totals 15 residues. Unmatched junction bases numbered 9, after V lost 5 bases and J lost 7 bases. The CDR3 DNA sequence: TGTGCCAGCAGTATTACCGGGACAGGGGGCAATGAGCAGTACTTC. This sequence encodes CASSITGTGGNEQYF.

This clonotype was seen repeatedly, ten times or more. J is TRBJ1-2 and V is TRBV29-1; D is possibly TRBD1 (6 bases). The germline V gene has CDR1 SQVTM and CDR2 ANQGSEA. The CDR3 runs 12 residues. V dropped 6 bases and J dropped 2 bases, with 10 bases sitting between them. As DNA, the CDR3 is TGCAGCGTATCAGGGGACAACTATGGCTACACCTTC. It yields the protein CSVSGDNYGYTF.

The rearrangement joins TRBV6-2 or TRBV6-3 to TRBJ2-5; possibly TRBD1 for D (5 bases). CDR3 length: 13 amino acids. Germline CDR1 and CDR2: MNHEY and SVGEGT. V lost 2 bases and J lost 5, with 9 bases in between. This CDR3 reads CASSYVRVETQYF. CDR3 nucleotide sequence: TGTGCCAGCAGTTACGTCAGGGTGGAGACCCAGTACTTC.

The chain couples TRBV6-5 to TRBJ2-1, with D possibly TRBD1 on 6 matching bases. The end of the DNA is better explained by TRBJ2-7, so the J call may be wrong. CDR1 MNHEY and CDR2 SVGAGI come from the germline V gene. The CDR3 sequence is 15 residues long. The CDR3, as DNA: TGTGCCAGCAGTTCCCCAGGGGAGAACTACAATGAGCAGTACTTC. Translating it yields CASSSPGENYNEQYF.

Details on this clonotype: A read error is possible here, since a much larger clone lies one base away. This chain's CDR3 is CASSSGSSYGQYF. The CDR3 DNA reads TGTGCCAGCAGTTCGGGTAGCTCCTACGGGCAGTACTTC. The chain has TRBV6-2 or TRBV6-3 and TRBJ2-4; D is unclear. Trimming took off 4 bases at V and 13 bases at J, with 17 bases between the two ends. CDR3 length equals 13 residues. CDR1 is MNHEY and CDR2 is SVGEGT in the germline V gene.

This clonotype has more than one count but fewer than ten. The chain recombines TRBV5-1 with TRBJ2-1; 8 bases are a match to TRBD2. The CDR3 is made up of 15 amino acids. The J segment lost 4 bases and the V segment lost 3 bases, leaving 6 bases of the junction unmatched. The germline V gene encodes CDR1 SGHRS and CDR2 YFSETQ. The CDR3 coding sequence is TGCGCCAGCAGCTCTGGAGCTAGCGGGTACAATGAGCAGTTCTTC. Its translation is CASSSGASGYNEQFF.

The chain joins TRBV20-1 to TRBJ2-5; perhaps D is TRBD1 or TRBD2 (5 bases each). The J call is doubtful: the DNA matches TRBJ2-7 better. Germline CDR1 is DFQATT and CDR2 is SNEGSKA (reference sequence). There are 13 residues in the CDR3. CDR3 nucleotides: TGCAGTGCCGCTCCGGGACGGAAATACGAGCAGTACTTC. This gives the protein CSAAPGRKYEQYF.

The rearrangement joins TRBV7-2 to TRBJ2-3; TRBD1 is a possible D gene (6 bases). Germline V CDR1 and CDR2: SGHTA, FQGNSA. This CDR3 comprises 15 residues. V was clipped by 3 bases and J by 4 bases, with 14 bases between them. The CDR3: CASSLGPGDSDTQYF. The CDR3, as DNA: TGTGCCAGCAGCTTGGGTCCAGGGGATTCAGATACGCAGTATTTT.